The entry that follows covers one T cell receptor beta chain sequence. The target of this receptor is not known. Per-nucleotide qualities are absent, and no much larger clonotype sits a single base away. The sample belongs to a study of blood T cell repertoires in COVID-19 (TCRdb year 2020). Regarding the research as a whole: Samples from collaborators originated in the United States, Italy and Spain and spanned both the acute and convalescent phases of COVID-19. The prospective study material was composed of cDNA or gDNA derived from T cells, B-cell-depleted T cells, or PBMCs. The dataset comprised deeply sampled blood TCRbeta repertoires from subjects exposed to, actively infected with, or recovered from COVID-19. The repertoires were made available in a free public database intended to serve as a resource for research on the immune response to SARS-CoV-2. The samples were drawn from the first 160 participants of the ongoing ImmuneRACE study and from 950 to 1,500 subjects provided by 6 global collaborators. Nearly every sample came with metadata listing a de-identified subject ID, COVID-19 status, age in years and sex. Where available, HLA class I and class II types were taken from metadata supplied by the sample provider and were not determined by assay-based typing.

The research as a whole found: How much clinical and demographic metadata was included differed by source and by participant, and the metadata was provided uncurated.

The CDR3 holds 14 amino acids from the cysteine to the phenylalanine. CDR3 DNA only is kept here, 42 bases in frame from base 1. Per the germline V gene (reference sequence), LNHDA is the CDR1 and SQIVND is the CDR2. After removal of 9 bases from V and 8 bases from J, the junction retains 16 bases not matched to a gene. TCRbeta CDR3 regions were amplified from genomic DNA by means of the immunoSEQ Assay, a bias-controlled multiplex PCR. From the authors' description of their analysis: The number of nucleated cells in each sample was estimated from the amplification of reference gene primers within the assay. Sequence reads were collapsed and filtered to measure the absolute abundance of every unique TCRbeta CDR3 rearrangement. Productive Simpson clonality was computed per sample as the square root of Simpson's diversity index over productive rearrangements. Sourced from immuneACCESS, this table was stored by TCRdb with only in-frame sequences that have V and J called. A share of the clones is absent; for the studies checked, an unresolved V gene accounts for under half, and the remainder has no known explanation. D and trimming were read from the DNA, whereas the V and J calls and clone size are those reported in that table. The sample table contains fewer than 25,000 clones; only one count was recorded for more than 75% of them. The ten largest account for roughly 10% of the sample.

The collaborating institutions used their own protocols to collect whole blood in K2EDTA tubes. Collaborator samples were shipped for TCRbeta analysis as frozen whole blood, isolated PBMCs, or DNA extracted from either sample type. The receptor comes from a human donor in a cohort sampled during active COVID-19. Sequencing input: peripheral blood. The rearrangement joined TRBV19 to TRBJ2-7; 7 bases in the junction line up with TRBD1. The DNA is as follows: TGTGCCAGCACTCCGGGACAGTTGACGGGGCAGCAGTACTTC. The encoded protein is CASTPGQLTGQQYF.